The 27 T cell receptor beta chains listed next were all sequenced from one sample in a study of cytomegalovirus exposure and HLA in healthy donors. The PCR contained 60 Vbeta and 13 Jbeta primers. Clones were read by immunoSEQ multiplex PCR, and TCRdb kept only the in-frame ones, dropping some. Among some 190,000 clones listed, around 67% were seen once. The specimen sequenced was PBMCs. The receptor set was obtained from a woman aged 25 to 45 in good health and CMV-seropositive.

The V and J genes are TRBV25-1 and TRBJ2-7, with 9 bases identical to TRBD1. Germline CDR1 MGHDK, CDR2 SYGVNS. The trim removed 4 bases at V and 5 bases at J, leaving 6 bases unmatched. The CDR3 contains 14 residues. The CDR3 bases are TGTGCCAGCAGTGCCGGGACAGGGAGGAACGAGCAGTACTTC. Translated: CASSAGTGRNEQYF.

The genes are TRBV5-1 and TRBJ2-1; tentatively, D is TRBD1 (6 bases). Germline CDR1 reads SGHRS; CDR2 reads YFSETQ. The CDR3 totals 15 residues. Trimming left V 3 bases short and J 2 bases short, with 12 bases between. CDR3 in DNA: TGCGCCAGCAGCTCCTCCGGGACACCCTACAATGAGCAGTTCTTC. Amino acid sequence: CASSSSGTPYNEQFF.

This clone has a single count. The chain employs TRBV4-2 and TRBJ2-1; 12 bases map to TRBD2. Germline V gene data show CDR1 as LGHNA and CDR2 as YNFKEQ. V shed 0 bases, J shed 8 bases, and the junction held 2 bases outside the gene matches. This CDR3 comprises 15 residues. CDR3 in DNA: TGTGCCAGCAGCCAAGAACTAGCGGGAGGCTATGAGCAGTTCTTC. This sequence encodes CASSQELAGGYEQFF.

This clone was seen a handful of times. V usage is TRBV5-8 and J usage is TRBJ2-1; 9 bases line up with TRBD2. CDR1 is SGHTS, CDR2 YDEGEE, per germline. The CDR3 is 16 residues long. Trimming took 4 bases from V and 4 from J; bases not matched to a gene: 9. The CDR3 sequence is CASSPGASGNYNEQFF. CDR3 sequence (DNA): TGTGCCAGCAGCCCGGGGGCTAGCGGGAATTACAATGAGCAGTTCTTC.

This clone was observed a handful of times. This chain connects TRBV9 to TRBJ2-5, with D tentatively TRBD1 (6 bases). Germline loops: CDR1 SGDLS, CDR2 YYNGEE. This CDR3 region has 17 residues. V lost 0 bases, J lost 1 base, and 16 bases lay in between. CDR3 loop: CASSVGGHSTSQETQYF. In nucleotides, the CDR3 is TGTGCCAGCAGCGTAGGGGGACACTCTACTTCCCAAGAGACCCAGTACTTC. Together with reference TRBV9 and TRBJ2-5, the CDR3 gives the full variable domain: DSGVTQTPKHLITATGQRVTLRCSPRSGDLSVYWYQQSLDQGLQFLIQYYNGEERAKGNILERFSAQQFPDLHSELNLSSLELGDSALYFCASSVGGHSTSQETQYFGPGTRLLVL.

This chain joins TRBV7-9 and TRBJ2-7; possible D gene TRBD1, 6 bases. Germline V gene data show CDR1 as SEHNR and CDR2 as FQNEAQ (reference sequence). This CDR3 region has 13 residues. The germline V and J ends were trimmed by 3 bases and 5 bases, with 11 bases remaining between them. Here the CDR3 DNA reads TGTGCCAGCAGCTTTTCAGGGGAGCACGAGCAGTACTTC. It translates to CASSFSGEHEQYF. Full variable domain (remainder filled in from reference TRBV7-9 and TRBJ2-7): DTGVSQNPRHKITKRGQNVTFRCDPISEHNRLYWYRQTLGQGPEFLTYFQNEAQLEKSRLLSDRFSAERPKGSFSTLEIQRTEQGDSAMYLCASSFSGEHEQYFGPGTRLTVT.

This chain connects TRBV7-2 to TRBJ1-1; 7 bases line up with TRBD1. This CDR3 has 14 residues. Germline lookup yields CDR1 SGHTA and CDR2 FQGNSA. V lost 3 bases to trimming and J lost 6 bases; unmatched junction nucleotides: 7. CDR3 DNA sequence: TGTGCCAGCAGCTTTAGGGCAGGGGGTTCTGAAGCTTTCTTT. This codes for CASSFRAGGSEAFF. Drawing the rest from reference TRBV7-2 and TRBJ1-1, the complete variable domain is GAGVSQSPSNKVTEKGKDVELRCDPISGHTALYWYRQSLGQGLEFLIYFQGNSAPDKSGLPSDRFSAERTGGSVSTLTIQRTQQEDSAVYLCASSFRAGGSEAFFGQGTRLTVV.

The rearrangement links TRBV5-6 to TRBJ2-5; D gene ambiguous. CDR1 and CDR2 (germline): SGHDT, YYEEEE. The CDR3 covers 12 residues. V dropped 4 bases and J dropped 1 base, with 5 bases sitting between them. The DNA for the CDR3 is TGTGCCAGCAGCCTCCCCCAAGAGACCCAGTACTTC. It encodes CASSLPQETQYF.

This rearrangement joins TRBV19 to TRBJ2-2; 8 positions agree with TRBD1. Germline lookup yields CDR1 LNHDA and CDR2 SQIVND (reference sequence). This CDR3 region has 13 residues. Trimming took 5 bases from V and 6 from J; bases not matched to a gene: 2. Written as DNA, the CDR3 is TGTGCCAGTAGTCCGACAGGGGCCGGGGAGCTGTTTTTT. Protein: CASSPTGAGELFF.

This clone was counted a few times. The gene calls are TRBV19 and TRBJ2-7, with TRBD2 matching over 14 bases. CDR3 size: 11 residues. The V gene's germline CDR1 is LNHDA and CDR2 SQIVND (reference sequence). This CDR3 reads CDGLAGGEQYF. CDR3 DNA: TGTGACGGACTAGCGGGAGGAGAGCAGTACTTC.

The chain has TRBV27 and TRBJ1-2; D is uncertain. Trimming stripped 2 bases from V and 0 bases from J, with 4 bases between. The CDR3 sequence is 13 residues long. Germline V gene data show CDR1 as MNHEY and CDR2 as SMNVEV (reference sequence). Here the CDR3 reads CASSLTPNYGYTF. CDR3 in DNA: TGTGCCAGCAGTTTAACACCTAACTATGGCTACACCTTC.

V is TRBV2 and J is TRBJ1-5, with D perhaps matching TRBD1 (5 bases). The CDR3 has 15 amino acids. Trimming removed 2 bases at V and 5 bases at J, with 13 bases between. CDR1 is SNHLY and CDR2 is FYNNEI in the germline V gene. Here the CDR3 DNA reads TGTGCCAGCAGTGAAAGGTCAGGGTGGGATCAGCCCCAGCATTTT. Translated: CASSERSGWDQPQHF.

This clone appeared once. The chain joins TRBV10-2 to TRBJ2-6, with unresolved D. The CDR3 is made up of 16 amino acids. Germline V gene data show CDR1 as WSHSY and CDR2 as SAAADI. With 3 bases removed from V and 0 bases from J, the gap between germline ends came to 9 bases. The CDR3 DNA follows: TGCGCCAGCAGTGAACAGCCTCCCTCTGGGGCCAACGTCCTGACTTTC. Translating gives CASSEQPPSGANVLTF.

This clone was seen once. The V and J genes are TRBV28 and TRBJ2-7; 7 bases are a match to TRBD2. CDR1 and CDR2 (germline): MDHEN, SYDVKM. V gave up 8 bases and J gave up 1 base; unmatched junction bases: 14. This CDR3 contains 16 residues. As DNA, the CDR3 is TGTGCCAGCGATCTCCTCAGACTAGCCCGTTCCTACGAGCAGTACTTC. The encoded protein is CASDLLRLARSYEQYF.

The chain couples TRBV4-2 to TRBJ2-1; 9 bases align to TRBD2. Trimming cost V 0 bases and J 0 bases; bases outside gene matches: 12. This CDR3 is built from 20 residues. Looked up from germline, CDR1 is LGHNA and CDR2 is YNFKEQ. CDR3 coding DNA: TGTGCCAGCAGCCAAGACGCAGGTGATAGCGGGGGACTCTCCTACAATGAGCAGTTCTTC. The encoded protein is CASSQDAGDSGGLSYNEQFF.

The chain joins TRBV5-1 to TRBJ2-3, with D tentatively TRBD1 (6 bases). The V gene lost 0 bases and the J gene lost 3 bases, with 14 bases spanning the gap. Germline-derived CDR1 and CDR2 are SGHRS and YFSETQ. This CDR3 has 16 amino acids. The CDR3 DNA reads TGCGCCAGCAGCTTGGGACAGGCGGAAGGGACAGATACGCAGTATTTT. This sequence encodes CASSLGQAEGTDTQYF.

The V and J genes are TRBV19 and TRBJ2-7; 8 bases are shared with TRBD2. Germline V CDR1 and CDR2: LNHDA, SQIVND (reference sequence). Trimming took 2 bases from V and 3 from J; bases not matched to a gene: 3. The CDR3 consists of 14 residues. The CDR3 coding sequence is TGTGCCAGTAGTATAAGCGGGGGCGTCTACGAGCAGTACTTC. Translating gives CASSISGGVYEQYF.

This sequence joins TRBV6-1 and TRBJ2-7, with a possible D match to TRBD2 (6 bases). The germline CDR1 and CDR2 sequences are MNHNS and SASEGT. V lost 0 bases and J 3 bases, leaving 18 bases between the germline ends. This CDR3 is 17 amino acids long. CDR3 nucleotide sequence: TGTGCCAGCAGTGAAGCCCTCGGGGAGCGGGCCCTCTACGAGCAGTACTTC. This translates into CASSEALGERALYEQYF.

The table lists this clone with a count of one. The CDR3 is CASSPRLDRANEQFF. The DNA of the CDR3 is TGTGCCAGCAGCCCAAGACTAGACCGGGCAAATGAGCAGTTCTTC. This chain links TRBV9 with TRBJ2-1, with D tentatively TRBD2 (6 bases). The CDR3 sequence is 15 residues long. The V end lost 4 bases, the J end lost 7 bases, and 18 bases lay between the germline ends. The germline V gene encodes CDR1 SGDLS and CDR2 YYNGEE.

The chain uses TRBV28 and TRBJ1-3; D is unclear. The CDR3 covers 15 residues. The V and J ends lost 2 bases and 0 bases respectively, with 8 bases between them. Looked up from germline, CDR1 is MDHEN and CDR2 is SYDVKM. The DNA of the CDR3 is TGTGCCAGCAGTTTAGGCACAATCTCTGGAAACACCATATATTTT. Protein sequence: CASSLGTISGNTIYF.

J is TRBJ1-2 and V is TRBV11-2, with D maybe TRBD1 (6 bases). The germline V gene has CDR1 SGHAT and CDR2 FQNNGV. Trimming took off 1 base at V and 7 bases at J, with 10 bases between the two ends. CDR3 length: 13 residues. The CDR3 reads CASSLVRGGGYTF. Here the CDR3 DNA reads TGTGCCAGCAGCTTAGTCAGGGGTGGTGGCTACACCTTC.

The CDR3 DNA follows: TGTGCCAGCAGCTTCGGACAGGGGGCATCCTACGAGCAGTACTTC. Amino acids: CASSFGQGASYEQYF. This sequence joins TRBV6-1 and TRBJ2-7, with TRBD1 matching 11 bases. V was pared by 6 bases and J by 1 base, with 5 bases of the junction left unmatched. CDR1 and CDR2 (germline): MNHNS, SASEGT. The CDR3 covers 15 residues.

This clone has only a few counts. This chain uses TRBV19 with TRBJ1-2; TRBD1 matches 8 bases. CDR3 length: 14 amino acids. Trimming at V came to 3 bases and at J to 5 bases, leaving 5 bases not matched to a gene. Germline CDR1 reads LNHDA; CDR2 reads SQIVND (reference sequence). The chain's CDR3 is CASSIWDRSYGYTF. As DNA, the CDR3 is TGTGCCAGTAGTATTTGGGACAGGTCTTATGGCTACACCTTC.

Here the CDR3 DNA reads TGTGCCAGCACCGAGGGGACAGGGGGCTACTATGGCTACACCTTC. It specifies CASTEGTGGYYGYTF. The chain carries TRBV28 and TRBJ1-2; 12 bases are a match to TRBD1. Trimming at V came to 7 bases and at J to 3 bases, leaving 6 bases not matched to a gene. This CDR3 has 15 residues. Germline CDR1 is MDHEN and CDR2 is SYDVKM.

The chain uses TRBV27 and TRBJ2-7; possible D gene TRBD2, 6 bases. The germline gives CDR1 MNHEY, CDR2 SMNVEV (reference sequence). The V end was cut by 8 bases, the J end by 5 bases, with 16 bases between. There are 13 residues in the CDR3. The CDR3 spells CASQSSGYNEQYF. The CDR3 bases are TGTGCCAGCCAGTCCAGCGGGTACAACGAGCAGTACTTC.

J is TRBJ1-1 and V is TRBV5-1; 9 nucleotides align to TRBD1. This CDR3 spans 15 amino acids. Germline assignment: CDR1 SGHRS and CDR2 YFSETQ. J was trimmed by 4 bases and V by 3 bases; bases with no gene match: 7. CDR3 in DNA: TGCGCCAGCAGCTCGTGGACAGGGGTGGGCACTGAAGCTTTCTTT. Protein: CASSSWTGVGTEAFF. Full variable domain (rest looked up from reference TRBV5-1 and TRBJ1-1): KAGVTQTPRYLIKTRGQQVTLSCSPISGHRSVSWYQQTPGQGLQFLFEYFSETQRNKGNFPGRFSGRQFSNSRSEMNVSTLELGDSALYLCASSSWTGVGTEAFFGQGTRLTVV.

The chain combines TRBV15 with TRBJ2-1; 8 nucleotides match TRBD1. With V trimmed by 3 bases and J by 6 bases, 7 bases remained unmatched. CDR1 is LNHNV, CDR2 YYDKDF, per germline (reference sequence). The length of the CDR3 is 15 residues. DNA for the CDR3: TGTGCCACCAGCAGGGACAGGGCTTCAGGCAATGAGCAGTTCTTC. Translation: CATSRDRASGNEQFF. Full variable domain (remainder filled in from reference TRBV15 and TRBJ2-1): DAMVIQNPRYQVTQFGKPVTLSCSQTLNHNVMYWYQQKSSQAPKLLFHYYDKDFNNEADTPDNFQSRRPNTSFCFLDIRSPGLGDTAMYLCATSRDRASGNEQFFGPGTRLTVL.